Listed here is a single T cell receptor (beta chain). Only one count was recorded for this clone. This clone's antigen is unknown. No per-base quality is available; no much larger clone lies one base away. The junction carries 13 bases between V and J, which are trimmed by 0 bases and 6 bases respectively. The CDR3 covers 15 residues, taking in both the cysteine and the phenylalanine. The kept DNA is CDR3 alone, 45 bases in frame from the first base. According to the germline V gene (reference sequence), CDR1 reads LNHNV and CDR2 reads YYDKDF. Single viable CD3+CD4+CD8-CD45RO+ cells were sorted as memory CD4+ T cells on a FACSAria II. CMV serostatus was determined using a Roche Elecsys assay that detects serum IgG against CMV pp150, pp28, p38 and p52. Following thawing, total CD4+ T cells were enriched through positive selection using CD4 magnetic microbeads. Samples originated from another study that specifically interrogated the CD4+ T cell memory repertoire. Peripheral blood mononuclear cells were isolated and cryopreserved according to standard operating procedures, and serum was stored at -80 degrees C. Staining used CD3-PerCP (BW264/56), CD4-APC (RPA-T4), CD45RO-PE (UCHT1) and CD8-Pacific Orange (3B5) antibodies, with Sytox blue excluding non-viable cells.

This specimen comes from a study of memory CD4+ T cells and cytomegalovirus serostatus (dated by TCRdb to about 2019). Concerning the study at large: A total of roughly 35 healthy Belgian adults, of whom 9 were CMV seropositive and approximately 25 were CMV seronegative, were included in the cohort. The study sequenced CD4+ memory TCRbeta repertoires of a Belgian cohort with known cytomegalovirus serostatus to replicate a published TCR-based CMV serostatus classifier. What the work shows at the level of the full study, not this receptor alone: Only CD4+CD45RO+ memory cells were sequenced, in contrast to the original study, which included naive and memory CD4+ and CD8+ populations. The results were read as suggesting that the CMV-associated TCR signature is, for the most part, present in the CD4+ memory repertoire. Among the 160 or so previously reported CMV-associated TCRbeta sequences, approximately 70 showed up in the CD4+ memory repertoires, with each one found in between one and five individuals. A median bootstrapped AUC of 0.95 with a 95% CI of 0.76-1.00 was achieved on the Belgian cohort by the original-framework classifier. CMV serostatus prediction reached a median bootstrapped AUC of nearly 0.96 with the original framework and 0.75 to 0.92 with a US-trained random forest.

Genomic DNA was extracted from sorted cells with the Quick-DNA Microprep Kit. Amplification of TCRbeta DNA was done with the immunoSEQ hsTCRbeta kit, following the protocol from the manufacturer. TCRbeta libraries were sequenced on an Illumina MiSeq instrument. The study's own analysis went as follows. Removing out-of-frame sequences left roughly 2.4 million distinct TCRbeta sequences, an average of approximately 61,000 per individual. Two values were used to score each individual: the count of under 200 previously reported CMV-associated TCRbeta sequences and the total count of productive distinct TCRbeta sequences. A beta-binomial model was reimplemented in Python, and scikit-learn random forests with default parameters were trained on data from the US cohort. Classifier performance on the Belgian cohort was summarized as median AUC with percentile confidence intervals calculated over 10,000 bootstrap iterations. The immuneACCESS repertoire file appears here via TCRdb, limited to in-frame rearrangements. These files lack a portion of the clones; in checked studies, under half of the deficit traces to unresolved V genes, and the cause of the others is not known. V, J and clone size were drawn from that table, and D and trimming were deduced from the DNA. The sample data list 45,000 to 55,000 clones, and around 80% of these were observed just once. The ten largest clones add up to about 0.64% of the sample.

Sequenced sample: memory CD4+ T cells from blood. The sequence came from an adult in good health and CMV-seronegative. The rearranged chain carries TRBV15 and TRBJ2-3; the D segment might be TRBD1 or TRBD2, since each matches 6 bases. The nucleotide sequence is TGTGCCACCAGCAGAGATTATACAGGGAGGGATACGCAGTATTTT. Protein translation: CATSRDYTGRDTQYF.